This T cell receptor beta chain was captured in a study of PD-L1 blockade in urothelial cancer. Study-wide background: Intravenous atezolizumab, 1,200 mg every 3 weeks, was begun by patients around 2014.

Deletions cut 2 bases from V and 10 bases from J, with 14 bases between. The length of the CDR3 is 14 residues. Germline values: CDR1 SGHTA, CDR2 FQGNSA. Assay used: immunoSEQ multiplex PCR; TCRdb lists only in-frame clones, some missing. The sample has 95,000 to 130,000 clones; roughly 91% are singletons. About this clone itself: Its antigen is not identified.

Overall study findings and caveats: More expansion of tumor-associated blood clones, seen at 3 weeks, marked durable-benefit patients. Better survival was forecast by a pretreatment blood TCR clonality below the median.

Time point specified: peripheral blood 6 weeks after treatment start. Patients each gave 1 to 8 samples, pretreatment and on-treatment. The sample in question was PBMCs, obtained around atezolizumab (anti-PD-L1) treatment. This TCR was recovered from a man aged 60-69 years with urothelial cancer. The chain recombines TRBV7-2 with TRBJ1-4; TRBD1 is a possible D gene (5 bases). CDR3 region: CASSLQQDPVKLFF. CDR3 in DNA: TGTGCCAGCAGCTTACAACAGGACCCCGTAAAACTGTTTTTT.